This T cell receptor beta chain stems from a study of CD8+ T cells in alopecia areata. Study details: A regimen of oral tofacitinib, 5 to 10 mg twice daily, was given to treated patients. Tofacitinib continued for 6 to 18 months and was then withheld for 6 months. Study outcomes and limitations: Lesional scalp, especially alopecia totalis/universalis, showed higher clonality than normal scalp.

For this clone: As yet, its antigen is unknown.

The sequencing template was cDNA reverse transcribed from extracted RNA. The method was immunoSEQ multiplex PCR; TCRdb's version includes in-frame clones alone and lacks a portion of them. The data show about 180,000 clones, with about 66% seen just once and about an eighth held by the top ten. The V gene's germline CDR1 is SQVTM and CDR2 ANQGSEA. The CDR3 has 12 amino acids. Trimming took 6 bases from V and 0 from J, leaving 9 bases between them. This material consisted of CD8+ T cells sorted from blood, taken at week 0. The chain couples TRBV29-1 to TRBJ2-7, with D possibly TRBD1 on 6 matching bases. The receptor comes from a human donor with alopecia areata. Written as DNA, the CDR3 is TGCAGCGTACAGGGACGCTCCTACGAGCAGTACTTC. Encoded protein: CSVQGRSYEQYF.